This T cell receptor beta chain is drawn from a study of blood T cell repertoires in COVID-19. Background on the study: From T cells, B-cell-depleted T cells, or PBMCs came the material, which was cDNA or gDNA.

In the source study's methods: Counts of nucleated cells, estimated from reference gene primer amplification, were obtained. Libraries were prepared by immunoSEQ multiplex PCR; TCRdb keeps only in-frame clonotypes and omits some of them. That table supplies the V and J calls and clone size; D and trimming were determined from the DNA. The table lists around 150,000 clones, just under 80% of them singletons. V was clipped by 4 bases and J by 0 bases; unmatched bases: 3. The V gene's germline CDR1 is SGHRS and CDR2 YFSETQ. CDR3 length: 14 amino acids. This clonotype originated in a woman aged 80 or over with acute or convalescent COVID-19. The chain employs TRBV5-1 and TRBJ1-2, with 7 bases that match TRBD1. Sequencing was done on a sample of peripheral blood. This chain's CDR3 is CASSAGQTNYGYTF. The CDR3 bases are TGCGCCAGCAGCGCGGGACAGACTAACTATGGCTACACCTTC.